This T cell receptor (beta chain) was sequenced in a study of persistence of HIV-infected CD4 T cells. Study summary: Suppressive ART had lasted a median of 8 years.

Stimulation used 8.5 to 10 ug/mL lysate from CMV-infected fibroblasts. Sorting of responding CD4+ T cells relied on upregulated CD40 ligand together with CD69. A roughly 17-hour stimulation of CD8-depleted PBMCs used anti-CD28/CD49d costimulation, CD40-blocking antibody and enfuvirtide. This was the immunoSEQ version 4 assay in survey mode. Assay used: immunoSEQ multiplex PCR; TCRdb lists only in-frame clones, some missing. The profile covers over 15,000 clones, with 65% appearing a single time and roughly 7.7% taken by the ten largest. Trimming shortened V by 1 base and J by 2 bases, and 9 bases separated the two germline ends. Per germline, CDR1 LNHDA and CDR2 SQIVND (reference sequence). CDR3 size: 15 residues. Points on this clone: Its antigen remains unknown.

This specimen consisted of CD4+ T cells sorted from PBMCs after approximately 20-hour stimulation, obtained from a patient who received antiretroviral therapy. The chain couples TRBV19 to TRBJ1-3, with D unresolved. The receptor's source is an adult woman with HIV who was CMV-seropositive. CDR3 sequence reads: CASSIVGGTGNTIYF. The CDR3, as DNA: TGTGCCAGTAGTATAGTGGGAGGAACTGGAAACACCATATATTTT.